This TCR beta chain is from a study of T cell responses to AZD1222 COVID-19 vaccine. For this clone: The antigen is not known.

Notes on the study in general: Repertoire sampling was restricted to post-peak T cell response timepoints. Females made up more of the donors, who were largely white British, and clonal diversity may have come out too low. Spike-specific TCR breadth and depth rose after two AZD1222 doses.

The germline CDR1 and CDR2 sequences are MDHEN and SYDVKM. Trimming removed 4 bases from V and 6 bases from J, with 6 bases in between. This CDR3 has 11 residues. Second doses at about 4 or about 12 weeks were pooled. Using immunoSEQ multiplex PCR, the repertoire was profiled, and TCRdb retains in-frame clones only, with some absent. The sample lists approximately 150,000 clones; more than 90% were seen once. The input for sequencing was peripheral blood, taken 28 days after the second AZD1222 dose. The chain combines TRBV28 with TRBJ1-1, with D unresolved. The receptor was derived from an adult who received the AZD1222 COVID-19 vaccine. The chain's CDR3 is CASSSAAEAFF. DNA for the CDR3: TGTGCCAGCAGTTCGGCGGCTGAAGCTTTCTTT.